Reported below is one T cell receptor beta chain. The ends were cut back, 0 bases at V and 7 bases at J, with 7 bases in the middle. This CDR3 contains 13 residues. Looked up from germline, CDR1 is SGHRS and CDR2 is YFSETQ. This record belongs to a study of T cell changes during pregnancy in multiple sclerosis. Measured with immunoSEQ multiplex PCR; TCRdb has only the in-frame clones, and not every one. The data show 95,000 to 100,000 clones, 90% to 95% seen once. This TCR derives from a female donor in good health, enrolled as a control in a pregnancy study. The rearrangement joins TRBV5-1 to TRBJ2-2, with D uncertain. The source material was peripheral blood, sampled after pregnancy. The CDR3 is CASSLGGGGELFF. The CDR3 DNA reads TGCGCCAGCAGCTTGGGTGGCGGCGGGGAGCTGTTTTTT.